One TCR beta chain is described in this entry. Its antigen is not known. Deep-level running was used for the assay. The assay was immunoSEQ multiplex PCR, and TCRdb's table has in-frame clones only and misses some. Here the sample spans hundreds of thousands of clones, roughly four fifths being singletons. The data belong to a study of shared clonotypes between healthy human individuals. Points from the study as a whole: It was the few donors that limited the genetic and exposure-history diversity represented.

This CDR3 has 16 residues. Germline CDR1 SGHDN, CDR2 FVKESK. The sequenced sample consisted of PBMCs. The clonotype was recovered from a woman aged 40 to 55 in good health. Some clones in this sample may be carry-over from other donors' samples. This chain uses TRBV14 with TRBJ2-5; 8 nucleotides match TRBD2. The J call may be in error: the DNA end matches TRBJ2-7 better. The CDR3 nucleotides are TGTGCCAGCAGCAAACTCGGACTAGCCAACTCCTACGAGCAGTACTTC. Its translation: CASSKLGLANSYEQYF.